This T cell receptor (beta chain) was sequenced for a study of blood T cell repertoires in COVID-19. Study summary: COVID-19 samples collected from the United States, Italy and Spain covered acute and convalescent phases. T cells, B-cell-depleted T cells, or PBMCs provided the cDNA or gDNA that served as material.

CDR3 size: 14 residues. Germline CDR1 and CDR2: SQVTM and ANQGSEA. V was pared by 5 bases and J by 5 bases, with 7 bases of the junction left unmatched. Followed over time, Seattle patients had been enrolled while infection was active. Authors' data handling: From reference gene primer amplification, estimates of nucleated cell counts were derived. The repertoire was sequenced with immunoSEQ multiplex PCR; TCRdb's copy has only in-frame clones and lacks some. Clone size and V and J calls were adopted from that table, with D and trimming inferred from the DNA. The table has tens of thousands of clones, roughly 76% seen once.

Sequenced input: peripheral blood. This chain joins TRBV29-1 and TRBJ1-2, with 11 nucleotides matching TRBD1. The sequence came from a man at least 80 years old with COVID-19, enrolled during active disease. The CDR3, as DNA: TGCAGCGTTAGGCCCGGGACAGGGGGTTATGGCTACACCTTC. Protein: CSVRPGTGGYGYTF. The full variable domain, with the rest looked up from reference TRBV29-1 and TRBJ1-2, is SAVISQKPSRDICQRGTSLTIQCQVDSQVTMMFWYRQQPGQSLTLIATANQGSEATYESGFVIDKFPISRPNLTFSTLTVSNMSPEDSSIYLCSVRPGTGGYGYTFGSGTRLTVV.